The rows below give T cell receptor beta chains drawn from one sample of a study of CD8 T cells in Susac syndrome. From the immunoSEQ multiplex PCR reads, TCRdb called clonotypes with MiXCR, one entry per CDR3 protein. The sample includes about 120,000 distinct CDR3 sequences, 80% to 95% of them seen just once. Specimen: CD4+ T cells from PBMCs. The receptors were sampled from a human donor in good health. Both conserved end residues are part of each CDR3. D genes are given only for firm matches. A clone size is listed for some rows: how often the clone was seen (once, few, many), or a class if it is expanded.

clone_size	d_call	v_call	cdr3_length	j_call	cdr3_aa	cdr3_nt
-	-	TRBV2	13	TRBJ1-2	CASAQQDDYGYTF	TGTGCCAGCGCCCAGCAGGATGACTATGGCTACACCTTC
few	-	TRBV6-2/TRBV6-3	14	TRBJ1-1	CASSQPPVGAPGFF	TGTGCCAGCAGCCAGCCTCCGGTGGGGGCGCCGGGTTTCTTT
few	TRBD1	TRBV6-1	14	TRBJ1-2	CASSRGQGIEGYTF	TGTGCCAGCAGTCGGGGACAGGGGATAGAGGGCTACACCTTC
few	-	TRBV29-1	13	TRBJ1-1	CSVEVLGKGMAFF	TGCAGCGTTGAGGTTCTAGGAAAAGGGATGGCTTTCTTT
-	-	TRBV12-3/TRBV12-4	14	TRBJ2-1	CASRYLSSYNEQFF	TGTGCCAGCAGATACCTGAGCTCCTACAATGAGCAGTTCTTC
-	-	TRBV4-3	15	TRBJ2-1	CASSQERRGYNEQFF	TGCGCCAGCAGCCAAGAGCGGCGGGGTTACAATGAGCAGTTCTTC
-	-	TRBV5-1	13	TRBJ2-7	CASSRAKGYEQYF	TGCGCCAGCTCCCGGGCCAAGGGCTACGAGCAGTACTTC
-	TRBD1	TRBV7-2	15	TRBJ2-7	CASSLTGGQVYEQYF	TGTGCCAGCAGCCTGACAGGGGGCCAGGTCTACGAGCAGTACTTC
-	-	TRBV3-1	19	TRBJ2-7	CASSQASLTQYKRTDEQYF	TGTGCCAGCAGCCAAGCCTCGTTAACTCAGTATAAGCGCACCGACGAGCAGTACTTC
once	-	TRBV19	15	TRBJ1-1	CASSEWGAVTTEAFF	TGTGCCAGTAGTGAATGGGGTGCCGTAACCACTGAAGCTTTCTTT
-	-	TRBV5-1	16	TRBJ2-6	CASSLPQSSGANVLTF	TGCGCCAGCAGCTTGCCGCAGAGCTCTGGGGCCAACGTCCTGACTTTC
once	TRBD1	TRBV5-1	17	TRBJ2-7	CASSLGSGGSVSDEQYF	TGCGCCAGCAGCTTGGGGTCAGGGGGTAGTGTTTCGGACGAGCAGTACTTC
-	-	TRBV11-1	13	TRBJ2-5	CASSSGTAETQYF	TGTGCCAGCAGCTCCGGGACCGCAGAGACCCAGTACTTC
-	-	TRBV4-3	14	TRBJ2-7	CASSQDRNDYEQYF	TGCGCCAGCAGCCAAGATAGAAACGACTACGAGCAGTACTTC
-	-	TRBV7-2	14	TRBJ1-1	CASSFSPDYTEAFF	TGTGCCAGCAGCTTTTCACCGGATTACACTGAAGCTTTCTTT
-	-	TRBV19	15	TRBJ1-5	CASSNTRRQDQPQHF	TGTGCCAGTAGTAACACCCGGAGACAGGATCAGCCCCAGCATTTT
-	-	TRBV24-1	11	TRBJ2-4	CATPPLVIQYF	TGTGCCACCCCACCTTTAGTCATTCAGTACTTC
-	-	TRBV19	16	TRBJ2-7	CASRSRGEQGGYEQYF	TGTGCCAGTAGGTCCCGAGGGGAACAGGGTGGCTACGAGCAGTACTTC
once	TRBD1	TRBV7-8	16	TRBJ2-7	CASSWEPGQGTYEQYF	TGTGCCAGCAGCTGGGAACCGGGACAGGGGACCTACGAGCAGTACTTC
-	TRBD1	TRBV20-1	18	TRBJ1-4	CSAREFGRGLSTNEKLFF	TGCAGTGCTAGAGAGTTTGGCAGGGGGCTTTCAACTAATGAAAAACTGTTTTTT
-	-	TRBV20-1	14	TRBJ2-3	CSARLGVSTDTQYF	TGCAGTGCTAGATTGGGGGTTAGCACAGATACGCAGTATTTT
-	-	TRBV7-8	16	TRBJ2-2	CASSSRQGLGTGELFF	TGTGCCAGCAGCTCTCGACAAGGGTTAGGGACCGGGGAGCTGTTTTTT
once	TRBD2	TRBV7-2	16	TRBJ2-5	CASSLGPAGRTETQYF	TGTGCCAGCAGCTTAGGTCCAGCGGGACGAACGGAGACCCAGTACTTC
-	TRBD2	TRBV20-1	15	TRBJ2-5	CSARDSGGAGETQYF	TGCAGTGCTAGAGATAGCGGGGGGGCCGGCGAGACCCAGTACTTC
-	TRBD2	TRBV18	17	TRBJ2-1	CASSRNPGLAGANEQFF	TGTGCCAGCTCACGAAACCCGGGACTAGCGGGGGCCAATGAGCAGTTCTTC
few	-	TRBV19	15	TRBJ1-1	CASSIEFRMNTEAFF	TGTGCCAGTAGTATAGAATTCAGGATGAACACTGAAGCTTTCTTT
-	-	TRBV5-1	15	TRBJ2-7	CASSPTGLLSYEQYF	TGCGCCAGCAGCCCCACGGGACTCCTTTCCTACGAGCAGTACTTC
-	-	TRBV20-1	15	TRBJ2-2	CSASNRLWNTGELFF	TGCAGTGCCAGCAACCGATTGTGGAACACCGGGGAGCTGTTTTTT
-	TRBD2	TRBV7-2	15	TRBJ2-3	CASRSTAGARDTQYF	TGTGCCAGCAGATCCACGGCGGGAGCAAGGGATACGCAGTATTTT
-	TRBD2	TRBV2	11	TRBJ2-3	CATLSGGQEYF	TGTGCCACGCTGAGCGGGGGGCAGGAGTATTTT
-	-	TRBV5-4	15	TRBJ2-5	CASSSPRGIEETQYF	TGTGCCAGCAGCTCCCCGCGAGGGATAGAAGAGACCCAGTACTTC
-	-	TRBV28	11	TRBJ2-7	CASGTNYEQYF	TGTGCCAGCGGTACGAACTACGAGCAGTACTTC
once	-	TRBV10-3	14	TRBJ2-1	CAISESGAHNEQFF	TGTGCCATCAGTGAGTCGGGAGCGCACAATGAGCAGTTCTTC
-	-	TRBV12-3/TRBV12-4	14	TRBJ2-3	CASTTGVSADTQYF	TGTGCCAGCACCACGGGGGTTAGTGCGGATACGCAGTATTTT
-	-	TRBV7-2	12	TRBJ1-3	CASSFVDNTIYF	TGTGCCAGCAGCTTCGTCGACAACACCATATATTTT
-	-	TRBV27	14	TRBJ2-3	CASSLDSGTDTQYF	TGTGCCAGCAGTTTAGATTCGGGCACAGATACGCAGTATTTT
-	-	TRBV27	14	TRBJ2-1	CASSLFPRVLEQFF	TGTGCCAGCAGTTTATTCCCCCGAGTGCTGGAGCAGTTCTTC
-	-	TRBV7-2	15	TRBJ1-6	CASSLLAGIDSPLHF	TGTGCCAGCAGCTTATTAGCCGGGATTGATTCACCCCTCCACTTT
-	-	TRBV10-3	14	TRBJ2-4	CAISGPPPWNIQYF	TGTGCCATCAGTGGCCCTCCTCCTTGGAACATTCAGTACTTC
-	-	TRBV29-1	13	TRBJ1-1	CSVDTRVNTEAFF	TGCAGCGTTGATACCAGGGTGAACACTGAAGCTTTCTTT
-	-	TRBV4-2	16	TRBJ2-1	CASSQDPSGVGNEQFF	TGTGCCAGCAGCCAAGATCCCAGCGGTGTGGGCAATGAGCAGTTCTTC